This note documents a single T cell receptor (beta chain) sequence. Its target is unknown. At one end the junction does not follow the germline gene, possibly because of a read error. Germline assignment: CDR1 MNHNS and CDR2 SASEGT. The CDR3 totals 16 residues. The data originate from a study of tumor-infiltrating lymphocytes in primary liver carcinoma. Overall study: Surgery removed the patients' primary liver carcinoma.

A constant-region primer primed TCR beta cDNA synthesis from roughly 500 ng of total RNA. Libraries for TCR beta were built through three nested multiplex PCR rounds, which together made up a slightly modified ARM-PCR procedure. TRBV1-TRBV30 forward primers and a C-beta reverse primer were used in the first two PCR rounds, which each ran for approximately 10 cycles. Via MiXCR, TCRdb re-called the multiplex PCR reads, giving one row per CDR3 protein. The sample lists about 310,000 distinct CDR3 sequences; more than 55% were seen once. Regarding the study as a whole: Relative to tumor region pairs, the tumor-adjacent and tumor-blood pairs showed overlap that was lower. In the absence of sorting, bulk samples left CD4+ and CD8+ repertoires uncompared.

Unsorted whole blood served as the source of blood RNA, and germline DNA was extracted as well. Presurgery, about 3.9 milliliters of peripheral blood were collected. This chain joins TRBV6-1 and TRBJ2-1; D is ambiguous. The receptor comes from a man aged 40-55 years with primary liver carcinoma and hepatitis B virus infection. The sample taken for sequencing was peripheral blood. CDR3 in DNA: TGTGCCAGCAGTGAAGAGTGGTCGGGTTCCTACAATGAGCGGTTCTTC. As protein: CASSEEWSGSYNERFF.